A single sample gave rise to the 20 T cell receptor beta chains below, sequenced in a study of breast tumors, draining lymph nodes, adjacent tissues. TCRdb passed the multiplex PCR reads through MiXCR, listing each CDR3 protein once. The repertoire holds approximately 88,000 distinct CDR3 sequences, with around 29% as singletons. Samples came from axillary lymph nodes draining the breast cancer. The material sequenced was axillary lymph node tissue. The receptors here all came from a female donor with breast cancer. Some clones in this sample may be carry-over from other donors' samples.

Ten or more counts support this clonotype. One base away lies a much larger clone, so this may be a sequencing read error. No conserved phenylalanine or tryptophan ends this CDR3, so it is likely a read error. The gene calls are TRBV5-8 and TRBJ2-6; the D is unclear. Germline V gene lookup returns CDR1 SGHTS and CDR2 YDEGEE. V shed 1 base and J shed 2 bases, with 19 bases lying between them. The CDR3 sequence is 19 residues long. The CDR3 nucleotides are TGTGCCAGCAGCTTGTTGAGGTCCTTTGGGATTCCTGGGGCCAACGTCCTGACTCTC. Translation: CASSLLRSFGIPGANVLTL.

Many counts were recorded for this clonotype. The chain carries TRBV5-6 and TRBJ2-1; 9 bases map to TRBD2. CDR1 and CDR2 from the germline V gene are SGHDT and YYEEEE. V lost 3 bases, J lost 10 bases, and 8 bases stayed unmatched. CDR3 length: 14 amino acids. CDR3 DNA sequence: TGTGCCAGCAGCTCGATCCTAGCGGGGATAGAGCAGTTCTTC. It codes for CASSSILAGIEQFF.

Ten or more counts support this clonotype. The chain is built from TRBV30 and TRBJ2-1; TRBD2 matches 10 bases. Germline V gene sequence: CDR1 GTSNPN, CDR2 SVGIG (reference sequence). The junction had 5 bases not matched to a gene; V was cut back by 3 bases and J by 3 bases. This CDR3 is built from 15 residues. Here the CDR3 DNA reads TGTGCCTGGAGATCGTTAGCGGGAGGCTACAATGAGCAGTTCTTC. Amino acids: CAWRSLAGGYNEQFF.

This clonotype has ten or more counts. The chain combines TRBV7-2 with TRBJ2-3; D is unresolved. V was cut by 2 bases and J by 2 bases, with 5 bases left in between. This CDR3 region has 13 residues. CDR1 is SGHTA and CDR2 is FQGNSA in the germline V gene. The CDR3 DNA is TGTGCCAGCAGCTTACAGACCACAGATACGCAGTATTTT. This codes for CASSLQTTDTQYF.

This clonotype was found many times. The chain carries TRBV5-1 and TRBJ1-2; possibly TRBD1 for D (6 bases). Looked up from germline, CDR1 is SGHRS and CDR2 is YFSETQ. The ends were cut back, 0 bases at V and 7 bases at J, with 19 bases in the middle. The CDR3 sequence is 16 residues long. The CDR3 coding sequence is TGCGCCAGCAGCTTGGAACGGGGCCCCCAAGGGGGTGGCTACACCTTC. Its translation: CASSLERGPQGGGYTF.

By sample fraction, this clonotype is medium-sized. The V gene is TRBV20-1, the J gene TRBJ2-5, with D possibly being TRBD2 (6 bases). The CDR3 is made up of 14 amino acids. Germline lookup yields CDR1 DFQATT and CDR2 SNEGSKA (reference sequence). Trimming removed 0 bases from V and 8 bases from J, with 16 bases in between. The CDR3, as DNA: TGCAGTGCTAGAGAGCCGGGACTGGTGGCCACCCAGTACTTC. Residues: CSAREPGLVATQYF.

The gene calls are TRBV19 and TRBJ2-7; D gene uncertain. The CDR3 spans 15 residues. Germline V gene sequence: CDR1 LNHDA, CDR2 SQIVND (reference sequence). Trimming took off 5 bases at V and 3 bases at J, with 17 bases between the two ends. CDR3: CASSPFYSAIYEQYF. In DNA, the CDR3 is TGTGCCAGTAGTCCCTTTTACTCGGCGATCTACGAGCAGTACTTC.

Many counts were recorded for this clonotype. The chain recombines TRBV6-2 or TRBV6-3 with TRBJ2-3; D possibly matches TRBD1 or TRBD2 (5 bases each). Germline V gene sequence: CDR1 MNHEY, CDR2 SVGEGT. The V end lost 4 bases, the J end lost 0 bases, and 11 bases lay between the germline ends. This CDR3 is 15 amino acids long. The CDR3: CASSFHGDSTDTQYF. The DNA for the CDR3 is TGTGCCAGCAGTTTCCATGGGGACAGCACAGATACGCAGTATTTT.

This clonotype was seen ten or more times. The chain is built from TRBV7-3 and TRBJ2-2, with a weak D call TRBD1 (5 bases). CDR3 length: 13 residues. Germline V gene data show CDR1 as SGHTA and CDR2 as FQGTGA. Trimming stripped 6 bases from V and 5 bases from J, with 10 bases between. The CDR3 protein is CASSLTGTGELFF. CDR3 DNA sequence: TGTGCCAGCAGTCTTACAGGAACCGGGGAGCTGTTTTTT.

Many counts were recorded for this clonotype. J is TRBJ1-2 and V is TRBV20-1, with D possibly TRBD1 on 5 matching bases. The V gene's germline CDR1 is DFQATT and CDR2 SNEGSKA (reference sequence). This CDR3 is 14 amino acids long. V dropped 2 bases and J dropped 4 bases, with 14 bases sitting between them. CDR3 in amino acids: CSARWDREGYGYTF. The CDR3 DNA is TGCAGTGCTAGATGGGACCGGGAGGGCTATGGCTACACCTTC.

At least ten counts were recorded for this clonotype. The rearrangement joins TRBV4-3 to TRBJ2-1; 7 bases match TRBD1. The CDR3 is 15 amino acids. Losses at the gene ends were 4 bases for V and 7 bases for J; bases not matched to a gene: 10. Germline V gene sequence: CDR1 LGHNA, CDR2 YSLEER. The CDR3: CASSPSTGKLNEQFF. The CDR3 bases are TGCGCCAGCAGCCCGTCGACAGGGAAGCTAAATGAGCAGTTCTTC.

The chain has TRBV15 and TRBJ2-1; 9 nucleotides align to TRBD2. Unmatched junction bases numbered 9, after V lost 3 bases and J lost 9 bases. This CDR3 contains 15 residues. Germline V gene data show CDR1 as LNHNV and CDR2 as YYDKDF (reference sequence). CDR3 in DNA: TGTGCCACCAGCAGTGGTCTAGCGGGAAGCAGTGAGCAGTTCTTC. Protein: CATSSGLAGSSEQFF.

At least ten counts were recorded for this clonotype. This chain uses TRBV5-5 with TRBJ2-7; 7 positions agree with TRBD2. Trimming at V came to 3 bases and at J to 1 base, leaving 7 bases not matched to a gene. The CDR3 runs 15 residues. The germline gives CDR1 SGHKS, CDR2 YYEKEE (reference sequence). Written as DNA, the CDR3 is TGTGCCAGCAGCTCGGGGGGTGGGGGGTCCTACGAGCAGTACTTC. Its translation: CASSSGGGGSYEQYF.

This clonotype has at least ten counts. The V and J genes are TRBV2 and TRBJ2-2; TRBD2 aligns across 9 bases. V shed 6 bases, J shed 6 bases, and the junction held 8 bases outside the gene matches. Germline V gene lookup returns CDR1 SNHLY and CDR2 FYNNEI. This CDR3 region has 15 residues. The chain's CDR3 is CASSPEKREAGELFF. DNA of the CDR3: TGTGCCAGCAGCCCCGAAAAGCGGGAGGCCGGGGAGCTGTTTTTT.

In this sample, this clonotype turned up a few times. The chain joins TRBV6-2 or TRBV6-3 to TRBJ2-7; no definite D call. Per the germline V gene, CDR1 is MNHEY and CDR2 is SVGEGT. The CDR3 sequence is 13 residues long. Between the trimmed V and J ends, which lost 5 bases and 2 bases, there was a span of 10 bases. CDR3 protein: CASSHRPAYEQYF. In nucleotides, the CDR3 is TGTGCCAGCAGTCACCGGCCGGCCTACGAGCAGTACTTC.

The sample holds one count of this clonotype. The junction differs from germline at one of its ends, possibly a read error. V gene TRBV19 combines with J gene TRBJ1-6; maybe TRBD1 (5 bases). This CDR3 comprises 16 residues. Germline V gene lookup returns CDR1 LNHDA and CDR2 SQIVND (reference sequence). CDR3 in amino acids: CTSSVTGGSVASPLHF. The CDR3 coding sequence is TGTACCAGTAGTGTGACGGGGGGTTCGGTTGCTTCGCCCCTCCACTTT.

This clonotype occurred many times. The chain links TRBV3-1 to TRBJ1-3; weak D call: TRBD1 (6 bases). Trimming shortened V by 1 base and J by 0 bases, and 10 bases separated the two germline ends. Germline V CDR1 and CDR2: LGHDT, YNNKEL (reference sequence). The length of the CDR3 is 16 residues. CDR3 sequence: CASSQAGGGSGNTIYF. For the CDR3, the DNA is TGTGCCAGCAGCCAAGCCGGGGGCGGCTCTGGAAACACCATATATTTT.

About this clonotype: This may arise from a read error, as a much more abundant clone is one base away. The chain joins TRBV6-2 or TRBV6-3 to TRBJ2-7, with TRBD2 identical over 10 bases. The V gene end was trimmed by 5 bases and the J gene end by 4 bases; junction bases not matched to a gene: 8. The germline gives CDR1 MNHEY, CDR2 SVGEGT. This CDR3 has 15 amino acids. This CDR3 reads CASSLAGAKGYEQYF. As DNA, the CDR3 is TGTGCCAGCAGTCTAGCGGGAGCCAAGGGGTACGAGCAGTACTTC.

Regarding this clonotype: At one of its ends the junction is not consistent with the germline gene, which may arise from a read error. V usage is TRBV20-1 and J usage is TRBJ1-5, with D perhaps matching TRBD1 (6 bases). Germline V gene data show CDR1 as DFQATT and CDR2 as SNEGSKA (reference sequence). The CDR3 consists of 12 residues. The CDR3 sequence is CSAKRGTQPPHF. The CDR3 region has the DNA TGCAGTGCTAAAAGGGGGACTCAGCCCCCGCATTTT.

In its sample, this clonotype was seen many times. The chain joins TRBV2 to TRBJ2-1; D is uncertain. V gave up 8 bases and J gave up 8 bases, with 7 bases separating them. Germline V lookup: CDR1 SNHLY, CDR2 FYNNEI. This CDR3 comprises 10 residues. CDR3 bases: TGTGCCAGCGGGAAAGATGAGCAGTTCTTC. Residues: CASGKDEQFF.